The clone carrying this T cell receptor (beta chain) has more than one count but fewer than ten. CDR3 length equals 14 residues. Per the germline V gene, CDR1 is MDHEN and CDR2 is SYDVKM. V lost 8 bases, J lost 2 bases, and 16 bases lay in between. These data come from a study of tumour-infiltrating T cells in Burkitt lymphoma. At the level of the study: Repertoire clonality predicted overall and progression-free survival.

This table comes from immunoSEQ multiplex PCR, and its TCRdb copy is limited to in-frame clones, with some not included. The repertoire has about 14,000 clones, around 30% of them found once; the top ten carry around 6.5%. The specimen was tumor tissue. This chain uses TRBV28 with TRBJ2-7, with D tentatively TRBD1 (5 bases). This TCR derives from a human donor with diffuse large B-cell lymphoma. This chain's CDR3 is CASGLMTETYEQYF. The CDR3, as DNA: TGTGCCAGCGGATTAATGACAGAAACCTACGAGCAGTACTTC.